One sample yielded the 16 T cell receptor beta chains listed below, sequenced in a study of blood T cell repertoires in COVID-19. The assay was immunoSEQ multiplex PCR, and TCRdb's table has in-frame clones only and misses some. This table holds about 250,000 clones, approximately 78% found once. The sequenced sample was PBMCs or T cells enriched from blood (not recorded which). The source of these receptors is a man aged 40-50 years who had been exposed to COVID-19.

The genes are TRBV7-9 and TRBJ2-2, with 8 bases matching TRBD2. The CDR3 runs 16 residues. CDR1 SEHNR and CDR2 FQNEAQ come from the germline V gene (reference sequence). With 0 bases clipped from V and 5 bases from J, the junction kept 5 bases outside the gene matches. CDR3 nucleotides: TGTGCCAGCAGCTTAGCCGGGAGGGCTCAGACCGGGGAGCTGTTTTTT. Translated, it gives CASSLAGRAQTGELFF.

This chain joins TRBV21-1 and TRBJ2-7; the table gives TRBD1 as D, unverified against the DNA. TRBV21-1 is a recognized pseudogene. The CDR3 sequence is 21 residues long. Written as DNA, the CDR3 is TGTGCCAGCAGCAGAAGATACCGGACAGTAGGACCTAAATTCTCGTCCTACGAGCAGTACTTC. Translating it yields CASSRRYRTVGPKFSSYEQYF.

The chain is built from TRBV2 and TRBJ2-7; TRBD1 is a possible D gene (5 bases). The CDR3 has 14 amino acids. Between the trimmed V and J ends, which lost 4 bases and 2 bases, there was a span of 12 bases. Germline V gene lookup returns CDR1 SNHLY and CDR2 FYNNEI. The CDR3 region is CASSGPKGPYEQYF. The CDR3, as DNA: TGTGCCAGCAGTGGTCCCAAGGGGCCCTACGAGCAGTACTTC.

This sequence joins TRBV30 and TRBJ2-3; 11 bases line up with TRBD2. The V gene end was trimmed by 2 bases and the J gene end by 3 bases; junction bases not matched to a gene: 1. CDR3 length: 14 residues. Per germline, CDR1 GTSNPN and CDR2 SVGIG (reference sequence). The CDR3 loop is CAWSTSGRTDTQYF. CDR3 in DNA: TGTGCCTGGAGTACTAGCGGGAGAACAGATACGCAGTATTTT.

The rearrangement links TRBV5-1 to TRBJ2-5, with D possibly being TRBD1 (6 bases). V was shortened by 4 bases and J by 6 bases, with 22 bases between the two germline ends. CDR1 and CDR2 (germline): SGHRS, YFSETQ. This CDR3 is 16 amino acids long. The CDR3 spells CASSNIITGSAQTQYF. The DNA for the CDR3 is TGCGCCAGCAGCAACATCATAACAGGGTCTGCCCAGACCCAGTACTTC.

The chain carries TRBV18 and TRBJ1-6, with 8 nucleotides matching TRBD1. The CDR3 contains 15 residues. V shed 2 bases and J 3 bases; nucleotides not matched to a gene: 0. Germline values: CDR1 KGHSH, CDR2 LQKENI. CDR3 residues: CASSPGTGYNSPLHF. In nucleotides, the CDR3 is TGTGCCAGCTCACCAGGGACAGGCTATAATTCACCCCTCCACTTT.

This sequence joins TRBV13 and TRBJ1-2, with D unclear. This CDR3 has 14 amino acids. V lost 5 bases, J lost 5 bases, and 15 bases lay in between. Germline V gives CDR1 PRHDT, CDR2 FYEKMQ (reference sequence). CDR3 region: CASSRDETSYGYTF. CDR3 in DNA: TGTGCCAGCAGCCGAGATGAAACGTCTTATGGCTACACCTTC.

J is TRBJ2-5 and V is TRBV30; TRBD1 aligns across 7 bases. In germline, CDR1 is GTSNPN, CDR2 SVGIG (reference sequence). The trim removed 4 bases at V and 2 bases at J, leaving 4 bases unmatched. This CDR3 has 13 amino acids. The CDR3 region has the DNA TGTGCCTGGACTCCAGGGGGTCAAGAGACCCAGTACTTC. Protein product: CAWTPGGQETQYF.

In nucleotides, the CDR3 is TGCGCCAGCAGCCAAAGGAGGGAGGAGGGGGCGCGACAGCCCCAGCATTTT. It yields the protein CASSQRREEGARQPQHF. V usage is TRBV4-1 and J usage is TRBJ1-5; 7 bases line up with TRBD1. Losses at the gene ends were 2 bases for V and 7 bases for J; bases not matched to a gene: 14. This CDR3 comprises 17 residues. Germline lookup yields CDR1 MGHRA and CDR2 YSYEKL.

This chain's CDR3 is CASSQNRGEQYF. CDR3 in DNA: TGTGCCAGCAGCCAGAACAGGGGCGAGCAGTACTTC. This chain uses TRBV27 with TRBJ2-7; TRBD1 agrees at 7 bases. There are 12 residues in the CDR3. V shed 6 bases, J shed 6 bases, and the junction held 5 bases outside the gene matches. Germline V CDR1 and CDR2: MNHEY, SMNVEV (reference sequence).

CDR3 DNA sequence: TGTGCCAGCAGCTTAATTTCGGCACGCGGAGTGAACACTGAAGCTTTCTTT. It yields the protein CASSLISARGVNTEAFF. The chain recombines TRBV7-3 with TRBJ1-1; D unresolved. CDR1 SGHTA and CDR2 FQGTGA come from the germline V gene. V was cut by 1 base and J by 0 bases, with 15 bases left in between. CDR3 length equals 17 residues.

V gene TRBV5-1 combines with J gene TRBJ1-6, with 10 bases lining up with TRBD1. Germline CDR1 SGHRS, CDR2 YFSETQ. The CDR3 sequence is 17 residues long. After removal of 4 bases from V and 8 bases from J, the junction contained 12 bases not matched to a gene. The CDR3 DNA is TGCGCCAGCAGCCCCCTACCCACCGGGACAGGGGATTCACCCCTCCACTTT. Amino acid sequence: CASSPLPTGTGDSPLHF.

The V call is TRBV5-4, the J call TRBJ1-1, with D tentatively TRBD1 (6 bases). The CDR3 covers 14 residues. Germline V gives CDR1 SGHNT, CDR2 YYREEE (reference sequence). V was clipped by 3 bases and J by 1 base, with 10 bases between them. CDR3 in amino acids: CASSSRDTNTEAFF. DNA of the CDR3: TGTGCCAGCAGCTCGAGGGACACGAACACTGAAGCTTTCTTT.

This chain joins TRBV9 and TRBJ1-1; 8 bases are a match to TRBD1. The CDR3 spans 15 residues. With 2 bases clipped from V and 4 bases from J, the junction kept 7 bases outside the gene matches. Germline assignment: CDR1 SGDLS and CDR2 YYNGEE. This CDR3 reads CASSVATGGATEAFF. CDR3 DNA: TGTGCCAGCAGCGTCGCCACAGGGGGGGCCACTGAAGCTTTCTTT.

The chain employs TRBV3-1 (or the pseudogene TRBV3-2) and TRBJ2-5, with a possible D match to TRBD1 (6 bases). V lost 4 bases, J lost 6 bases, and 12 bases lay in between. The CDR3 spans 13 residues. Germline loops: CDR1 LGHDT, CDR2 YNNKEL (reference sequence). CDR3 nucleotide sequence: TGTGCCAGCAGCCGACAGGAGGAGAAGACCCAGTACTTC. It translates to CASSRQEEKTQYF.

DNA for the CDR3: TGTGCCAGCAGTGAGGCACGGGGTCGTGAGACCCAGTACTTC. It yields the protein CASSEARGRETQYF. The chain is built from TRBV2 and TRBJ2-5, with D perhaps TRBD2 (5 bases). This CDR3 comprises 14 residues. V was clipped by 3 bases and J by 5 bases, with 13 bases between them. The germline CDR1 and CDR2 sequences are SNHLY and FYNNEI.